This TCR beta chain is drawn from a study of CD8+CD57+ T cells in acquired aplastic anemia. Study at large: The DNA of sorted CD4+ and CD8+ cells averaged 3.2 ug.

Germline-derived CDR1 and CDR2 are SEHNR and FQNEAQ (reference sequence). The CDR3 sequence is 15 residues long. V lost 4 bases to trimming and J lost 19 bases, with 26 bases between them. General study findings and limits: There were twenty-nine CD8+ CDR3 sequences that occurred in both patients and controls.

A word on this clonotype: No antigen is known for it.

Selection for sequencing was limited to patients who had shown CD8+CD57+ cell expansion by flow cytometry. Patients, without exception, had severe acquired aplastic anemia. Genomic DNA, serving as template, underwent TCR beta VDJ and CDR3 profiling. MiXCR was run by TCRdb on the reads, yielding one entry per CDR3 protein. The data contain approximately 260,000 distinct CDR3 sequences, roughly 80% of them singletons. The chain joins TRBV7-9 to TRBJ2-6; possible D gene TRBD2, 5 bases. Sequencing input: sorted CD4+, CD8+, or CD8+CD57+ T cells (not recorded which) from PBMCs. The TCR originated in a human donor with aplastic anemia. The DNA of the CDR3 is TGTGCCAGCAGCTCCTCAGATACGCAGGACTTTGGCCCAACTTTC. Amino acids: CASSSSDTQDFGPTF.